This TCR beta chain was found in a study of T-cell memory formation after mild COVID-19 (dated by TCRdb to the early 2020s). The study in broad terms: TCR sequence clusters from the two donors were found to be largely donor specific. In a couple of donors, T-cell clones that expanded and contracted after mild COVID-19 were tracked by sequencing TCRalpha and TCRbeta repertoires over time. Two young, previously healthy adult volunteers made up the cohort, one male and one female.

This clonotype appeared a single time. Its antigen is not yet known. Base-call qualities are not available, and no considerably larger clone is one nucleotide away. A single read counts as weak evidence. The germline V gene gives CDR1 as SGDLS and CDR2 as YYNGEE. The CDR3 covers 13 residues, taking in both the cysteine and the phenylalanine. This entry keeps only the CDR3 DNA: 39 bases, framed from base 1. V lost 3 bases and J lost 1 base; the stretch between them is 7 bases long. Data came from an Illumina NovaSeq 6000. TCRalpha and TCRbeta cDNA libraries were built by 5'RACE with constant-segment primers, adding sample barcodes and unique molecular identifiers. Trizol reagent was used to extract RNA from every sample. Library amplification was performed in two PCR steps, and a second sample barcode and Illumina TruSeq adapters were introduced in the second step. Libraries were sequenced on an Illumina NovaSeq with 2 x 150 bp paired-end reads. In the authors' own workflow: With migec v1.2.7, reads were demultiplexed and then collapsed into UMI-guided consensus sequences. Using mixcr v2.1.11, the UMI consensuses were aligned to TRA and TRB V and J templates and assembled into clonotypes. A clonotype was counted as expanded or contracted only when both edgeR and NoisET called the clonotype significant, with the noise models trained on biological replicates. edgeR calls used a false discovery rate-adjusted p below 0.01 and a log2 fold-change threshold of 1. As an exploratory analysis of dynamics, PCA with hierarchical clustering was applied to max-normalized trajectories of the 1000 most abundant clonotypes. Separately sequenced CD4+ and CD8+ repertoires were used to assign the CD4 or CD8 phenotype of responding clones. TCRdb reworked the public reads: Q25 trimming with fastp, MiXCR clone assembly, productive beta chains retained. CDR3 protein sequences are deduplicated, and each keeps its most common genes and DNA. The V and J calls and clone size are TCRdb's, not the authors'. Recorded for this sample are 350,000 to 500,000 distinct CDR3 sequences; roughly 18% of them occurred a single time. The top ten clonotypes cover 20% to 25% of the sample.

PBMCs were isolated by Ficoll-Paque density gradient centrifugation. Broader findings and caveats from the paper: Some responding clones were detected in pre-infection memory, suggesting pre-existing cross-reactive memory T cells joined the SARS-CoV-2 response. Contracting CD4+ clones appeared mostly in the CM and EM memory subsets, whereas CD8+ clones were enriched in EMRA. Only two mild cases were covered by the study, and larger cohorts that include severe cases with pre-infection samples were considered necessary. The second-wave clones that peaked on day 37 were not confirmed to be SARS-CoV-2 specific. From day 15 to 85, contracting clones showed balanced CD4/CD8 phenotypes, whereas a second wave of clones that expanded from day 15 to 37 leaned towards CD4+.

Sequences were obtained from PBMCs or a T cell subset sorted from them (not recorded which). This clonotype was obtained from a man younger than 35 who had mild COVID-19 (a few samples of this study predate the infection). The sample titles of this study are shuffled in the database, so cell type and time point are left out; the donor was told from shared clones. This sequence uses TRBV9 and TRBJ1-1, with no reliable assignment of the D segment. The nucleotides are TGTGCCAGCAGCGCAAGACGGAACACTGAAGCTTTCTTT. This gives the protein CASSARRNTEAFF.